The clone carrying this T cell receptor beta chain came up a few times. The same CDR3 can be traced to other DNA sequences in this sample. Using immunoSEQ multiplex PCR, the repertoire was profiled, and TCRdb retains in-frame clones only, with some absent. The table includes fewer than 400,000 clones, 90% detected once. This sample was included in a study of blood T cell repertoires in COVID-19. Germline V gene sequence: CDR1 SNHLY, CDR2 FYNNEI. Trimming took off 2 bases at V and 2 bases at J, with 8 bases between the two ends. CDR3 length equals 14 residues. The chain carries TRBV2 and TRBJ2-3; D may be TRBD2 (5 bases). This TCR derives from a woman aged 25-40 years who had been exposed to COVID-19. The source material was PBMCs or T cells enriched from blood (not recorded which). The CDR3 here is CASSERGITDTQYF. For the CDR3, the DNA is TGTGCCAGCAGTGAACGAGGGATCACAGATACGCAGTATTTT.